A single sample is the source of the 23 T cell receptor beta chains below, sequenced in a study of cytomegalovirus exposure and HLA in healthy donors. PCR primers comprised 60 Vbeta and 13 Jbeta primers. Method: immunoSEQ multiplex PCR; TCRdb's copy keeps in-frame clones and lacks some. The table shows 150,000 to 250,000 clones, with around 79% occurring only once. The source material was PBMCs. The origin of the receptors is a girl under 18 in good health and CMV-seropositive.

In its sample, this clone was seen a few times. The chain uses TRBV5-1 and TRBJ2-3; the D is unclear. V was cut by 0 bases and J by 6 bases, with 8 bases left in between. CDR3 length equals 13 residues. Germline CDR1 and CDR2: SGHRS and YFSETQ. The CDR3 DNA reads as TGCGCCAGCAGCTTGGCTGCGTTGGATACGCAGTATTTT. Translating gives CASSLAALDTQYF.

This chain uses TRBV15 with TRBJ2-2; 7 nucleotides line up with TRBD2. CDR3 length equals 17 residues. Losses at the gene ends were 1 base for V and 0 bases for J; bases not matched to a gene: 5. Germline V lookup: CDR1 LNHNV, CDR2 YYDKDF (reference sequence). The CDR3: CATSRASGGSNTGELFF. Written as DNA, the CDR3 is TGTGCCACCAGCAGAGCTTCGGGGGGATCGAACACCGGGGAGCTGTTTTTT.

This rearrangement joins TRBV15 to TRBJ1-2; 7 positions match TRBD1. This CDR3 is 15 amino acids long. CDR1 is LNHNV, CDR2 YYDKDF, per germline (reference sequence). Unmatched junction bases numbered 10, after V lost 5 bases and J lost 4 bases. CDR3 sequence (DNA): TGTGCCACCAGCGAACCGGGACAGAGTATCTATGGCTACACCTTC. Protein: CATSEPGQSIYGYTF.

This rearrangement joins TRBV7-2 to TRBJ1-4; D possibly corresponds to TRBD1 (6 bases). Germline V lookup: CDR1 SGHTA, CDR2 FQGNSA. Trimming stripped 2 bases from V and 4 bases from J, with 8 bases between. The CDR3 has 14 amino acids. The CDR3 sequence: CASSLQGINEKLFF. The CDR3 region has the DNA TGTGCCAGCAGCTTACAGGGGATTAATGAAAAACTGTTTTTT. The full variable domain, its missing parts supplied by reference TRBV7-2 and TRBJ1-4, is GAGVSQSPSNKVTEKGKDVELRCDPISGHTALYWYRQSLGQGLEFLIYFQGNSAPDKSGLPSDRFSAERTGGSVSTLTIQRTQQEDSAVYLCASSLQGINEKLFFGSGTQLSVL.

The chain combines TRBV5-6 with TRBJ1-2, with D maybe TRBD1 (5 bases). Per germline, CDR1 SGHDT and CDR2 YYEEEE. The CDR3 spans 12 residues. The V and J ends lost 5 bases and 3 bases respectively, with 8 bases between them. The chain's CDR3 is CASSTTDYGYTF. The CDR3, as DNA: TGTGCCAGCAGTACGACAGACTATGGCTACACCTTC.

This chain uses TRBV30 with TRBJ2-7; 8 bases fit TRBD2. This CDR3 has 14 amino acids. The junction had 4 bases not matched to a gene; V was cut back by 2 bases and J by 1 base. Germline V lookup: CDR1 GTSNPN, CDR2 SVGIG (reference sequence). The CDR3 protein is CAWSTGGGSYEQYF. The CDR3 DNA reads as TGTGCCTGGAGTACGGGCGGGGGGTCCTACGAGCAGTACTTC.

This clone has only a few counts. This sequence joins TRBV7-9 and TRBJ1-2, with a tentative D call TRBD1 (5 bases). V was shortened by 5 bases and J by 3 bases, with 13 bases between the two germline ends. CDR3 length equals 14 residues. CDR1 is SEHNR, CDR2 FQNEAQ, per germline (reference sequence). CDR3 coding DNA: TGTGCCAGCAGCCCCCCGGGGGGGGACTATGGCTACACCTTC. It translates to CASSPPGGDYGYTF.

V is TRBV7-8 and J is TRBJ2-1; D may be TRBD1 (5 bases). Germline lookup yields CDR1 SGHVS and CDR2 FQNEAQ. The CDR3 is 19 residues long. The germline V and J ends were trimmed by 5 bases and 0 bases, with 23 bases remaining between them. CDR3 region: CASSPMTEIIYSSYNEQFF. CDR3 DNA sequence: TGTGCCAGCAGCCCGATGACAGAAATAATTTACAGCTCCTACAATGAGCAGTTCTTC. The variable domain in full, with the rest retrieved from reference TRBV7-8 and TRBJ2-1, is GAGVSQSPRYKVAKRGQDVALRCDPISGHVSLFWYQQALGQGPEFLTYFQNEAQLDKSGLPSDRFFAERPEGSVSTLKIQRTQQEDSAVYLCASSPMTEIIYSSYNEQFFGPGTRLTVL.

This clone came up a few times. The chain recombines TRBV9 with TRBJ2-5, with D possibly matching TRBD2 (6 bases). V was trimmed by 7 bases and J by 2 bases, leaving 9 bases between them. Germline CDR1 SGDLS, CDR2 YYNGEE. The CDR3 is 12 amino acids. CDR3 in amino acids: CASGGRQETQYF. CDR3 coding DNA: TGTGCCAGCGGGGGGAGGCAAGAGACCCAGTACTTC.

The chain carries TRBV5-6 and TRBJ2-5; 8 nucleotides agree with TRBD1. The V and J ends lost 4 bases and 5 bases, in that order; junction bases with no gene match: 13. The CDR3 spans 16 residues. Germline CDR1 SGHDT, CDR2 YYEEEE. CDR3 nucleotides: TGTGCCAGCAGCGGCTGGGTGTCAGGGGGCCCGGAGACCCAGTACTTC. As protein: CASSGWVSGGPETQYF. Variable domain in full (rest from reference TRBV5-6 and TRBJ2-5): DAGVTQSPTHLIKTRGQQVTLRCSPKSGHDTVSWYQQALGQGPQFIFQYYEEEERQRGNFPDRFSGHQFPNYSSELNVNALLLGDSALYLCASSGWVSGGPETQYFGPGTRLLVL.

The rearrangement uses TRBV18 and TRBJ2-3, with D possibly matching TRBD1 (6 bases). V lost 0 bases and J lost 6, with 13 bases in between. The CDR3 loop spans 15 amino acids. Germline values: CDR1 KGHSH, CDR2 LQKENI. DNA for the CDR3: TGTGCCAGCTCACCACCTAAACAGGGCCGGGATACGCAGTATTTT. The encoded protein is CASSPPKQGRDTQYF.

The V gene is TRBV9, the J gene TRBJ1-1; unclear D gene. This CDR3 comprises 14 residues. The V and J ends lost 0 bases and 5 bases respectively, with 11 bases between them. CDR1 is SGDLS and CDR2 is YYNGEE in the germline V gene. CDR3 nucleotide sequence: TGTGCCAGCAGCGTAGGGGTTAGGGAGACTGAAGCTTTCTTT. It encodes CASSVGVRETEAFF. The full variable domain, rest sourced from reference TRBV9 and TRBJ1-1, is DSGVTQTPKHLITATGQRVTLRCSPRSGDLSVYWYQQSLDQGLQFLIQYYNGEERAKGNILERFSAQQFPDLHSELNLSSLELGDSALYFCASSVGVRETEAFFGQGTRLTVV.

J is TRBJ2-3 and V is TRBV5-4; a possible D gene is TRBD1 (6 bases). Trimming removed 2 bases from V and 2 bases from J, with 15 bases in between. The germline gives CDR1 SGHNT, CDR2 YYREEE (reference sequence). The CDR3 totals 16 residues. CDR3 loop: CASSLQGSYNTDTQYF. The CDR3 nucleotides are TGTGCCAGCAGCTTACAGGGTTCGTATAACACAGATACGCAGTATTTT.

On this clone itself: The same CDR3 also results from other DNA sequences found in this sample. This chain connects TRBV9 to TRBJ1-2, with a tentative D call TRBD1 (6 bases). Per the germline V gene, CDR1 is SGDLS and CDR2 is YYNGEE. Trimming pared 0 bases from V and 3 bases from J, leaving 9 bases between. The CDR3 loop spans 14 amino acids. CDR3 protein: CASSVGGGDYGYTF. In DNA form, the CDR3 reads TGTGCCAGCAGCGTAGGAGGGGGTGACTATGGCTACACCTTC.

This clone showed up just once. The J gene is TRBJ2-3, the V gene TRBV4-1; tentatively, D is TRBD2 (5 bases). CDR1 and CDR2 from the germline V gene are MGHRA and YSYEKL. CDR3 length: 18 residues. V lost 4 bases and J lost 3, with 23 bases in between. CDR3 in DNA: TGCGCCAGCAGCCGGTTTGTCGGACTGAGCCTAATGACAGATACGCAGTATTTT. This translates into CASSRFVGLSLMTDTQYF.

V and J are TRBV10-2 and TRBJ2-5, with D perhaps matching TRBD1 (6 bases). Germline assignment: CDR1 WSHSY and CDR2 SAAADI. V gave up 0 bases and J gave up 11 bases, with 19 bases separating them. The CDR3 runs 15 residues. The DNA of the CDR3 is TGCGCCAGCAGTGAGTCGGGGACAATGTTAAAGGAGCAGTACTTC. Encoded protein: CASSESGTMLKEQYF.

V is TRBV7-9 and J is TRBJ1-1; D is unclear. The CDR3 covers 15 residues. CDR1 and CDR2 (germline): SEHNR, FQNEAQ (reference sequence). Trimming stripped 1 base from V and 2 bases from J, with 11 bases between. The CDR3 spells CASSLDRRLNTEAFF. As DNA, the CDR3 is TGTGCCAGCAGCTTAGACCGCAGGCTAAACACTGAAGCTTTCTTT.

The J gene is TRBJ2-2, the V gene TRBV10-1, with TRBD2 matching 8 bases. The J segment lost 4 bases and the V segment lost 3 bases, leaving 10 bases of the junction unmatched. Germline assignment: CDR1 WNHNN and CDR2 SYGVQD (reference sequence). This CDR3 has 17 amino acids. CDR3 protein: CASSDPGGGYGTGELFF. Here the CDR3 DNA reads TGCGCCAGCAGTGACCCTGGCGGGGGGTACGGCACCGGGGAGCTGTTTTTT.

This clone appeared a single time. This rearrangement joins TRBV27 to TRBJ1-3; perhaps TRBD1 as D (6 bases). Looked up from germline, CDR1 is MNHEY and CDR2 is SMNVEV (reference sequence). CDR3 length equals 14 residues. Trimming took off 5 bases at V and 4 bases at J, with 12 bases between the two ends. The CDR3 spells CASSLDRSGNTIYF. The CDR3 DNA sequence: TGTGCCAGCAGTCTTGACAGGTCCGGAAACACCATATATTTT.

The chain employs TRBV5-4 and TRBJ1-1, with 8 bases fitting TRBD1. V lost 0 bases, J lost 5 bases, and 6 bases stayed unmatched. In germline, CDR1 is SGHNT, CDR2 YYREEE (reference sequence). The CDR3 covers 15 residues. The CDR3 DNA reads TGTGCCAGCAGCTTGGTAGGACAGGGTTGGACTGAAGCTTTCTTT. Protein sequence: CASSLVGQGWTEAFF.

CDR3: CASSSPHTGPDTQYF. The CDR3 DNA reads TGTGCCAGTAGTAGCCCCCACACAGGTCCAGATACGCAGTATTTT. The chain couples TRBV19 to TRBJ2-3, with D possibly being TRBD1 (5 bases). Germline CDR1 and CDR2: LNHDA and SQIVND (reference sequence). The CDR3 consists of 15 residues. Trimming shortened V by 4 bases and J by 4 bases, and 15 bases separated the two germline ends.

The J gene is TRBJ2-3, the V gene TRBV5-1; 11 bases align to TRBD2. After removal of 0 bases from V and 6 bases from J, the junction contained 9 bases not matched to a gene. Germline V lookup: CDR1 SGHRS, CDR2 YFSETQ. The CDR3 runs to 17 residues. The CDR3 DNA reads TGCGCCAGCAGCTTGGCCGATAGCGGGGGGGCCTCGGATACGCAGTATTTT. It translates to CASSLADSGGASDTQYF. Filled out from reference TRBV5-1 and TRBJ2-3, the complete variable domain reads KAGVTQTPRYLIKTRGQQVTLSCSPISGHRSVSWYQQTPGQGLQFLFEYFSETQRNKGNFPGRFSGRQFSNSRSEMNVSTLELGDSALYLCASSLADSGGASDTQYFGPGTRLTVL.

Worth noting for this clone: This same CDR3 is encoded by further DNA sequences in the sample. V usage is TRBV6-1 and J usage is TRBJ1-5; 7 bases fit TRBD1. V lost 4 bases to trimming and J lost 5 bases; unmatched junction nucleotides: 2. The length of the CDR3 is 13 residues. The V gene's germline CDR1 is MNHNS and CDR2 SASEGT. In DNA, the CDR3 is TGTGCCAGCAGTGGGCAGGGGGATCAGCCCCAGCATTTT. This sequence encodes CASSGQGDQPQHF.